The 28 T cell receptor beta chains below all came from one sample that was sequenced in a study of T cell responses to AZD1222 COVID-19 vaccine (dated by TCRdb to 2020 to 2023). The intended sense of this specimen's time point label: baseline before first vaccination. Library construction relied on the immunoSEQ multiplex PCR assay. TCRdb limited this immuneACCESS table to in-frame rearrangements with V and J called. A share of clones is missing; checked studies link under half to unresolved V genes, and the rest is unexplained. This sample is represented by over 100,000 clones; roughly 86% of them were singletons. 4% to 6% of the sample lies in the top ten. The sequencing used peripheral blood, collected on day 0 of AZD1222 vaccination. The source of these receptors is an adult in good health.

The CDR3 loop reads CATSIMGAGYNEQFF. Here the CDR3 DNA reads TGTGCCACCTCCATTATGGGGGCCGGTTACAATGAGCAGTTCTTC. J is TRBJ2-1 and V is TRBV28, with D tentatively TRBD1 (6 bases). Germline CDR1 and CDR2: MDHEN and SYDVKM. Trimming removed 10 bases at V and 4 bases at J, with 20 bases between. The CDR3 loop spans 15 amino acids. The full variable domain, completed using reference TRBV28 and TRBJ2-1, is DVKVTQSSRYLVKRTGEKVFLECVQDMDHENMFWYRQDPGLGLRLIYFSYDVKMKEKGDIPEGYSVSREKKERFSLILESASTNQTSMYLCATSIMGAGYNEQFFGPGTRLTVL.

This clone came up a few times. The J gene is TRBJ2-1, the V gene TRBV7-2; 9 bases are a match to TRBD2. Germline lookup yields CDR1 SGHTA and CDR2 FQGNSA. CDR3 length: 15 residues. V lost 5 bases, J lost 6 bases, and 8 bases stayed unmatched. CDR3 DNA: TGTGCCAGCAGCCTTAGCGGGAGCAACTTCAATGAGCAGTTCTTC. Translated: CASSLSGSNFNEQFF.

The chain joins TRBV3-1 (or the pseudogene TRBV3-2) to TRBJ1-1; D unclear. Germline CDR1 LGHDT, CDR2 YNNKEL (reference sequence). V was clipped by 1 base and J by 5 bases, with 17 bases between them. The CDR3 loop spans 16 amino acids. The CDR3 nucleotides read TGTGCCAGCAGCCAAGCGGTGGGCCCCGGATTTACTGAAGCTTTCTTT. Protein: CASSQAVGPGFTEAFF.

This chain links TRBV21-1 with TRBJ1-2; the tabulated D call, TRBD1, remains unverified against the DNA. TRBV21-1 is described as a pseudogene. The CDR3 covers 15 residues. The CDR3 nucleotides are TGTGCCAGCCCCCAAAGACAGTCCGCTGGCTATGGCTACACCTTC. Translation: CASPQRQSAGYGYTF.

This clone came up once. V usage is TRBV27 and J usage is TRBJ2-3; the D is unclear. Germline CDR1 and CDR2: MNHEY and SMNVEV (reference sequence). V lost 6 bases and J 8 bases, leaving 15 bases between the germline ends. This CDR3 is 13 amino acids long. CDR3 loop: CASSLKAPGTQYF. DNA of the CDR3: TGTGCCAGCAGCCTAAAAGCGCCAGGTACGCAGTATTTT.

This clone has a handful of counts. The chain joins TRBV2 to TRBJ2-7; D is undetermined. Trimming left V 0 bases short and J 7 bases short, with 7 bases between. Per germline, CDR1 SNHLY and CDR2 FYNNEI. The CDR3 totals 12 residues. The CDR3 is CASSEAMMEQYF. DNA of the CDR3: TGTGCCAGCAGTGAAGCGATGATGGAGCAGTACTTC.

The chain recombines TRBV5-1 with TRBJ2-5, with unresolved D. V was trimmed by 1 base and J by 3 bases, leaving 10 bases between them. The V gene's germline CDR1 is SGHRS and CDR2 YFSETQ. CDR3 length equals 14 residues. The CDR3 loop is CASSLSKPEETQYF. The CDR3 bases are TGCGCCAGCAGCTTGAGCAAACCTGAAGAGACCCAGTACTTC.

The chain joins TRBV2 to TRBJ1-2; a possible D gene is TRBD1 (6 bases). The V and J ends lost 8 bases and 3 bases respectively, with 10 bases between them. Germline V gene data show CDR1 as SNHLY and CDR2 as FYNNEI. This CDR3 comprises 12 residues. CDR3 sequence: CASHRDDYGYTF. The DNA of the CDR3 is TGTGCCAGCCACAGGGATGACTATGGCTACACCTTC.

This chain links TRBV28 with TRBJ1-1; D call uncertain. The germline V and J ends were trimmed by 7 bases and 2 bases, with 11 bases remaining between them. CDR1 MDHEN and CDR2 SYDVKM come from the germline V gene. The CDR3 is 13 amino acids. The CDR3 DNA reads TGTGCCAGCATGATTCAGGTCAACACTGAAGCTTTCTTT. Protein product: CASMIQVNTEAFF.

This rearrangement joins TRBV7-2 to TRBJ2-2, with 8 bases aligning to TRBD1. V trimming: 3 bases; J trimming: 6 bases; junction bases outside the gene matches: 9. CDR3 size: 16 residues. In germline, CDR1 is SGHTA, CDR2 FQGNSA. This chain's CDR3 is CASSLMGQGAPGELFF. CDR3 nucleotide sequence: TGTGCCAGCAGCTTGATGGGGCAGGGGGCCCCCGGGGAGCTGTTTTTT.

This chain uses TRBV18 with TRBJ1-5, with TRBD1 matching over 8 bases. This CDR3 has 14 amino acids. Unmatched junction bases numbered 6, after V lost 5 bases and J lost 6 bases. CDR1 and CDR2 from the germline V gene are KGHSH and LQKENI. CDR3 in amino acids: CASSVTGVGQPQHF. In DNA form, the CDR3 reads TGTGCCAGCTCAGTGACAGGGGTCGGTCAGCCCCAGCATTTT. The variable domain in full, completed from reference TRBV18 and TRBJ1-5, reads NAGVMQNPRHLVRRRGQEARLRCSPMKGHSHVYWYRQLPEEGLKFMVYLQKENIIDESGMPKERFSAEFPKEGPSILRIQQVVRGDSAAYFCASSVTGVGQPQHFGDGTRLSIL.

The J gene is TRBJ1-1, the V gene TRBV20-1; D gene unclear. The germline V gene encodes CDR1 DFQATT and CDR2 SNEGSKA (reference sequence). CDR3 length: 11 residues. With 0 bases removed from V and 1 base from J, the gap between germline ends came to 0 bases. The CDR3 spells CSARENTEAFF. As DNA, the CDR3 is TGCAGTGCTAGAGAGAACACTGAAGCTTTCTTT.

The J gene is TRBJ2-1, the V gene TRBV5-1; D possibly uses TRBD1 or TRBD2 (5 bases each). Germline CDR1 and CDR2: SGHRS and YFSETQ. V was trimmed by 1 base and J by 6 bases, leaving 11 bases between them. This CDR3 is 14 amino acids long. CDR3 in amino acids: CASSLIWDGNEQFF. For the CDR3, the DNA is TGCGCCAGCAGCTTGATCTGGGACGGCAATGAGCAGTTCTTC.

The rearrangement joins TRBV11-2 to TRBJ1-1; no definite D call. The CDR3 consists of 14 residues. The germline V and J ends were trimmed by 4 bases and 7 bases, with 16 bases remaining between them. The germline CDR1 and CDR2 sequences are SGHAT and FQNNGV. CDR3 residues: CASSSHLGVGEAFF. CDR3 bases: TGTGCCAGCAGCTCTCATCTCGGGGTGGGTGAAGCTTTCTTT.

This chain connects TRBV18 to TRBJ2-7; 7 nucleotides line up with TRBD2. Germline lookup yields CDR1 KGHSH and CDR2 LQKENI. J lost 6 bases, V lost 4 bases, and 6 bases had no gene match. The CDR3 is 13 amino acids. CDR3 DNA: TGTGCCAGCTCACTTAAGGGAGGGGTCGAGCAGTACTTC. Amino acid sequence: CASSLKGGVEQYF.

The chain is built from TRBV19 and TRBJ1-1; tentative D call: TRBD1 (6 bases). V lost 7 bases, J lost 5 bases, and 14 bases lay in between. In germline, CDR1 is LNHDA, CDR2 SQIVND (reference sequence). CDR3 length: 13 amino acids. The CDR3: CASMVGGGTEAFF. The CDR3 bases are TGTGCCAGTATGGTGGGGGGCGGGACTGAAGCTTTCTTT.

V gene TRBV12-3 or TRBV12-4 combines with J gene TRBJ2-3, with D unresolved. The CDR3 loop spans 13 amino acids. Trimming shortened V by 0 bases and J by 2 bases, and 3 bases separated the two germline ends. Written as DNA, the CDR3 is TGTGCCAGCAGTTTAGCTCACACAGATACGCAGTATTTT. Translating gives CASSLAHTDTQYF.

This chain joins TRBV5-1 and TRBJ2-2; weak D call: TRBD2 (6 bases). CDR1 and CDR2 (germline): SGHRS, YFSETQ. The V end lost 0 bases, the J end lost 0 bases, and 9 bases lay between the germline ends. This CDR3 has 16 residues. The CDR3 DNA reads TGCGCCAGCAGCTTGGTGGGGGGAACGAACACCGGGGAGCTGTTTTTT. This encodes CASSLVGGTNTGELFF.

V gene TRBV5-1 combines with J gene TRBJ2-5, with 7 bases matching TRBD2. Trimming took 0 bases from V and 2 from J; bases not matched to a gene: 4. This CDR3 is built from 15 residues. CDR1 SGHRS and CDR2 YFSETQ come from the germline V gene. CDR3 DNA: TGCGCCAGCAGCTTGGGAGGCGGGGGACAAGAGACCCAGTACTTC. It yields the protein CASSLGGGGQETQYF.

The CDR3 region is CASSMTGNVDEQYF. The CDR3 DNA sequence: TGTGCCAGTAGTATGACAGGGAATGTAGACGAGCAGTACTTC. The V and J genes are TRBV19 and TRBJ2-7; 7 nucleotides agree with TRBD1. The CDR3 length is 14 residues. Germline assignment: CDR1 LNHDA and CDR2 SQIVND (reference sequence). The ends lost 3 bases at V and 5 bases at J; junction bases unmatched: 7. The full variable domain, its missing parts supplied by reference TRBV19 and TRBJ2-7, is DGGITQSPKYLFRKEGQNVTLSCEQNLNHDAMYWYRQDPGQGLRLIYYSQIVNDFQKGDIAEGYSVSREKKESFPLTVTSAQKNPTAFYLCASSMTGNVDEQYFGPGTRLTVT.

The chain uses TRBV30 and TRBJ1-1; D is unresolved. The V and J ends lost 3 bases and 11 bases respectively, with 16 bases between them. Germline CDR1 reads GTSNPN; CDR2 reads SVGIG (reference sequence). There are 12 residues in the CDR3. The CDR3 region is CAWRRRGEAAFF. CDR3 sequence (DNA): TGTGCCTGGAGACGACGGGGTGAGGCCGCTTTCTTT.

The chain carries TRBV12-5 and TRBJ2-1; TRBD2 aligns across 8 bases. Germline lookup yields CDR1 LGHNT and CDR2 FRNRAP. This CDR3 comprises 17 residues. The junction had 5 bases not matched to a gene; V was cut back by 1 base and J by 0 bases. CDR3 in DNA: TGTGCTAGTGGTTTGGAGCGGGGGACGAGCTCCTACAATGAGCAGTTCTTC. This encodes CASGLERGTSSYNEQFF.

This clone has just one count. The rearrangement links TRBV27 to TRBJ1-2; D is unresolved. V gave up 4 bases and J gave up 4 bases, with 10 bases separating them. The CDR3 covers 13 residues. The V gene's germline CDR1 is MNHEY and CDR2 SMNVEV (reference sequence). This CDR3 is CASSSSPLYGYTF. CDR3 sequence (DNA): TGTGCCAGCAGTTCAAGTCCCCTCTATGGCTACACCTTC.

This chain joins TRBV11-2 and TRBJ2-3; D remains unclear. V shed 0 bases and J shed 0 bases, with 7 bases lying between them. This CDR3 has 15 residues. Germline V gene lookup returns CDR1 SGHAT and CDR2 FQNNGV. CDR3 DNA: TGTGCCAGCAGCTTAGATCTGGCTAGCACAGATACGCAGTATTTT. Protein product: CASSLDLASTDTQYF.

The V call is TRBV5-1, the J call TRBJ2-1; D is perhaps TRBD1 (5 bases). The germline gives CDR1 SGHRS, CDR2 YFSETQ. With 4 bases removed from V and 6 bases from J, the gap between germline ends came to 14 bases. The CDR3 spans 14 residues. CDR3 protein: CASSLGLGGNEQFF. CDR3 coding DNA: TGCGCCAGCAGCCTGGGGCTGGGTGGCAATGAGCAGTTCTTC.

This clone was observed a few times. This chain joins TRBV7-3 and TRBJ2-1; tentative D call: TRBD2 (6 bases). Germline CDR1 and CDR2: SGHTA and FQGTGA. V was shortened by 5 bases and J by 4 bases, with 12 bases between the two germline ends. The CDR3 has 14 residues. CDR3 loop: CASSAPGLYNEQFF. The CDR3 region has the DNA TGTGCCAGCAGCGCCCCGGGACTTTACAATGAGCAGTTCTTC.

This chain joins TRBV30 and TRBJ1-6; D gene uncertain. CDR1 is GTSNPN, CDR2 SVGIG, per germline (reference sequence). Trimming pared 2 bases from V and 10 bases from J, leaving 15 bases between. The CDR3 consists of 14 residues. The CDR3 sequence: CAWSSPWSGSPLHF. The CDR3 bases are TGTGCCTGGAGTTCTCCGTGGTCGGGGTCACCCCTCCACTTT.

The count of this clone is one. This chain joins TRBV5-1 and TRBJ2-7; the D is unclear. Trimming shortened V by 4 bases and J by 4 bases, and 12 bases separated the two germline ends. The CDR3 contains 13 residues. Germline assignment: CDR1 SGHRS and CDR2 YFSETQ. CDR3 sequence: CASSPMVGYEQYF. As DNA, the CDR3 is TGCGCCAGCAGCCCCATGGTCGGGTACGAGCAGTACTTC. Supplemented by reference TRBV5-1 and TRBJ2-7, the full variable domain reads KAGVTQTPRYLIKTRGQQVTLSCSPISGHRSVSWYQQTPGQGLQFLFEYFSETQRNKGNFPGRFSGRQFSNSRSEMNVSTLELGDSALYLCASSPMVGYEQYFGPGTRLTVT.